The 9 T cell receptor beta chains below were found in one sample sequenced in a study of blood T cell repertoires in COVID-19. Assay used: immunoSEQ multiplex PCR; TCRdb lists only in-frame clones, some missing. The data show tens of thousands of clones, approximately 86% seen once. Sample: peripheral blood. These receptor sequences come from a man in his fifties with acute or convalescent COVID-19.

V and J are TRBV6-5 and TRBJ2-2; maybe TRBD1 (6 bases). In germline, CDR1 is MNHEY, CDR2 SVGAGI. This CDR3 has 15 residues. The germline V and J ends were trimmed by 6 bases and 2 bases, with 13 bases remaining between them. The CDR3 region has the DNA TGTGCCAGCAGGGTAGAGGGGACAAACACCGGGGAGCTGTTTTTT. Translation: CASRVEGTNTGELFF.

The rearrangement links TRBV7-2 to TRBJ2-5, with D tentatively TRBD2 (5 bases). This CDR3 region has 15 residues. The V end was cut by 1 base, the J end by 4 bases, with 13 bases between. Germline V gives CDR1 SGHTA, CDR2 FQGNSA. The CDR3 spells CASSLESWAGETQYF. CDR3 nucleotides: TGTGCCAGCAGCTTAGAATCTTGGGCGGGAGAGACCCAGTACTTC.

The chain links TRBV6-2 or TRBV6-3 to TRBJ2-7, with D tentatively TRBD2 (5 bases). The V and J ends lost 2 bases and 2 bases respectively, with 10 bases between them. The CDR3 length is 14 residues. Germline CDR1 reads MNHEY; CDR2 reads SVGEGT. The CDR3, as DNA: TGTGCCAGCAGTTACACAGCGGTTACCTACGAGCAGTACTTC. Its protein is CASSYTAVTYEQYF.

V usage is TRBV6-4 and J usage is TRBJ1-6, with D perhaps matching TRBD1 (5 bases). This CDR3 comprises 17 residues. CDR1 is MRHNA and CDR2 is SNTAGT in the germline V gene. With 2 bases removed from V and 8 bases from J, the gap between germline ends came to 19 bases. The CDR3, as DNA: TGTGCCAGCAGTGACACCCGCGGGGCTCCCGGAGATTCACCCCTCCACTTT. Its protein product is CASSDTRGAPGDSPLHF.

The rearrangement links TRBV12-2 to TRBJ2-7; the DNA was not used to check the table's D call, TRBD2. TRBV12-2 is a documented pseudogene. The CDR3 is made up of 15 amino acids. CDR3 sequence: CASRSGARPAYEQYF. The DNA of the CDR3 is TGTGCAAGTCGCAGCGGCGCGAGGCCCGCCTACGAGCAGTACTTC.

The CDR3 sequence is CAISRDYEQYF. CDR3 DNA sequence: TGTGCCATCAGCCGGGACTACGAGCAGTACTTC. V and J are TRBV10-3 and TRBJ2-7; tentative D call: TRBD2 (5 bases). The length of the CDR3 is 11 residues. Trimming cost V 6 bases and J 3 bases, with 6 bases left between them. CDR1 and CDR2 from the germline V gene are ENHRY and SYGVKD.

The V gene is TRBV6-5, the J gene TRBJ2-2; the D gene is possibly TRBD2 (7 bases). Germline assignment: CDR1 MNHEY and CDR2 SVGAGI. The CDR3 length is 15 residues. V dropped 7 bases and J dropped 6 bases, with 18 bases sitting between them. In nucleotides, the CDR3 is TGTGCCAGCACCCGGGGGGCCTTAAGCGCCGGGGAGCTGTTTTTT. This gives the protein CASTRGALSAGELFF.

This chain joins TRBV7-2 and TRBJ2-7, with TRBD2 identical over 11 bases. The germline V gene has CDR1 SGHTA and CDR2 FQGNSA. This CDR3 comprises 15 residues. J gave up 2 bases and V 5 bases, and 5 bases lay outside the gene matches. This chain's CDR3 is CASSDTSGGPYEQYF. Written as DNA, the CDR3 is TGTGCCAGCAGCGATACTAGCGGGGGCCCCTACGAGCAGTACTTC.

In DNA form, the CDR3 reads TGTGCCAGCAGCTTTGGACAACCGGGGGGGAACACTGAAGCTTTCTTT. Encoded protein: CASSFGQPGGNTEAFF. This sequence joins TRBV7-2 and TRBJ1-1; D perhaps matches TRBD1 (5 bases). The CDR3 runs 16 residues. Trimming took off 3 bases at V and 1 base at J, with 15 bases between the two ends. Germline V gene sequence: CDR1 SGHTA, CDR2 FQGNSA.